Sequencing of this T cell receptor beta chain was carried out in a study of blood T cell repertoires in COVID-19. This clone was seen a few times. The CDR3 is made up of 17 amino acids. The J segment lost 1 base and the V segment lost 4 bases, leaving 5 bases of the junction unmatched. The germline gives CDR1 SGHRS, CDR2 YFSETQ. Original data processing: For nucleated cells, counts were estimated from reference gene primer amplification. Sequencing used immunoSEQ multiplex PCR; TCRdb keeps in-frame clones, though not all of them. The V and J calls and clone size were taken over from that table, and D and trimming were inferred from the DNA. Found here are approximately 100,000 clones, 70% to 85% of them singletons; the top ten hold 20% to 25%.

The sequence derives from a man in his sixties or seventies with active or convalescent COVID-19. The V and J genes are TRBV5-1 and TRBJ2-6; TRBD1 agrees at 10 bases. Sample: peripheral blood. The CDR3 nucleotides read TGCGCCAGCAGCCCCGGGACAGGGGTGTCTGGGGCCAACGTCCTGACTTTC. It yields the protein CASSPGTGVSGANVLTF. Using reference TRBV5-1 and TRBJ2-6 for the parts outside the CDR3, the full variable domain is KAGVTQTPRYLIKTRGQQVTLSCSPISGHRSVSWYQQTPGQGLQFLFEYFSETQRNKGNFPGRFSGRQFSNSRSEMNVSTLELGDSALYLCASSPGTGVSGANVLTFGAGSRLTVL.